This TCR beta chain was documented in a study of a mutant IDH1 vaccine in newly diagnosed glioma. The table came from immunoSEQ multiplex PCR; TCRdb's copy has only in-frame clones and leaves some out. Among 88,000 or so clones listed, roughly 85% were seen once. Time point meaning: week 23, last vaccination. Vaccinated patients received 300 ug of mutant IDH1 20-mer peptide per dose, with topical imiquimod. As to this clone: The antigen is not known.

The germline V gene encodes CDR1 SGDLS and CDR2 YYNGEE. The CDR3 runs 17 residues. V shed 0 bases and J shed 4 bases, with 19 bases lying between them. Here the sequenced sample was PBMCs, taken from a glioma patient whose treatment included an IDH1 peptide vaccine. The V call is TRBV9, the J call TRBJ2-5; D remains unclear. The receptor comes from a man aged 25 to 45 with glioma. Some clones in this sample may be carry-over from other donors' samples. CDR3 residues: CASSVGFGHLTGETQYF. As DNA, the CDR3 is TGTGCCAGCAGCGTAGGGTTTGGTCATCTTACGGGAGAGACCCAGTACTTC.